Below are 17 T cell receptor beta chains sequenced from a single sample in a study of blood T cell repertoires in COVID-19 (dated by TCRdb to about 2020). Receptor amplification or capture employed the immunoSEQ multiplex PCR assay. TCRdb mirrors the immuneACCESS table, restricted to in-frame sequences. Some clones are absent from its copies; in checked studies, under half trace to an unresolved V gene, and the reason for the others is unknown. The sample has around 310,000 clones on record, about nine tenths of them singletons. Roughly a tenth of the sample is taken by the ten largest. The sequenced sample was PBMCs or T cells enriched from blood (not recorded which). The receptors stem from a woman aged 25 to 45 who had recovered from COVID-19.

The chain has TRBV5-6 and TRBJ1-6; TRBD1 is a possible D gene (5 bases). The CDR3 has 15 amino acids. The germline gives CDR1 SGHDT, CDR2 YYEEEE. V shed 4 bases and J shed 5 bases, with 13 bases lying between them. For the CDR3, the DNA is TGTGCCAGCAGCAAAGGACACCCCGATAATTCACCCCTCCACTTT. Translation gives CASSKGHPDNSPLHF.

The rearrangement links TRBV18 to TRBJ2-1; TRBD1 matches at 9 bases. The CDR3 is 17 amino acids. Germline CDR1 KGHSH, CDR2 LQKENI. Trimming cost V 2 bases and J 5 bases; bases outside gene matches: 10. The CDR3 sequence is CASSPTGGRKEDNEQFF. The CDR3 nucleotides are TGTGCCAGCTCACCAACAGGGGGCAGAAAGGAGGACAATGAGCAGTTCTTC.

The chain has TRBV5-5 and TRBJ2-7, with TRBD1 as a possible D gene (6 bases). The CDR3 covers 16 residues. V shed 2 bases and J shed 0 bases, with 15 bases lying between them. Germline V CDR1 and CDR2: SGHKS, YYEKEE (reference sequence). CDR3 loop: CASSFTGTTSSYEQYF. CDR3 in DNA: TGTGCCAGCAGCTTTACCGGGACAACGAGCTCCTACGAGCAGTACTTC.

The DNA of the CDR3 is TGTGCCAGCAGCTTACACAGGATGACTGAAGCTTTCTTT. Translation gives CASSLHRMTEAFF. The gene calls are TRBV11-3 and TRBJ1-1; TRBD1 might be the D (5 bases). Trimming removed 2 bases from V and 5 bases from J, with 9 bases in between. The germline CDR1 and CDR2 sequences are SGHNT and YENEEA. The CDR3 length is 13 residues.

The chain is built from TRBV18 and TRBJ2-7; maybe TRBD1 (6 bases). V was cut by 3 bases and J by 0 bases, with 15 bases left in between. CDR1 is KGHSH, CDR2 LQKENI, per germline. The CDR3 loop spans 16 amino acids. The CDR3 DNA sequence: TGTGCCAGCTCACCGACCACAGGGATTTACTCCTACGAGCAGTACTTC. Its translation: CASSPTTGIYSYEQYF.

V gene TRBV7-2 combines with J gene TRBJ1-2, with 7 bases lining up with TRBD1. The CDR3 is made up of 15 amino acids. Per germline, CDR1 SGHTA and CDR2 FQGNSA. The ends lost 5 bases at V and 4 bases at J; junction bases unmatched: 10. This CDR3 is CASSLDGQVSYGYTF. Written as DNA, the CDR3 is TGTGCCAGCAGCCTAGACGGACAGGTTTCCTATGGCTACACCTTC.

The chain combines TRBV5-6 with TRBJ2-5; D perhaps matches TRBD2 (6 bases). Germline V lookup: CDR1 SGHDT, CDR2 YYEEEE. The V and J ends lost 6 bases and 5 bases respectively, with 23 bases between them. There are 16 residues in the CDR3. CDR3 loop: CASTRRRDRDSETQYF. The CDR3 nucleotides read TGTGCCAGCACCCGTCGGCGGGACCGTGACTCGGAGACCCAGTACTTC. Full variable domain (remainder filled in from reference TRBV5-6 and TRBJ2-5): DAGVTQSPTHLIKTRGQQVTLRCSPKSGHDTVSWYQQALGQGPQFIFQYYEEEERQRGNFPDRFSGHQFPNYSSELNVNALLLGDSALYLCASTRRRDRDSETQYFGPGTRLLVL.

Comment on this clone: At the DNA level, this CDR3 is encoded by other sequences in the same sample as well. The chain is built from TRBV6-5 and TRBJ2-1, with 8 bases identical to TRBD2. V dropped 2 bases and J dropped 3; count of bases not matched to a gene: 3. This CDR3 region has 15 residues. Germline V CDR1 and CDR2: MNHEY, SVGAGI. CDR3 DNA: TGTGCCAGCAGTTACAGAACTAGCGGCTACAATGAGCAGTTCTTC. This gives the protein CASSYRTSGYNEQFF.

The chain couples TRBV9 to TRBJ2-5, with D possibly being TRBD1 (5 bases). CDR3 size: 14 residues. In germline, CDR1 is SGDLS, CDR2 YYNGEE. V dropped 4 bases and J dropped 7 bases, with 17 bases sitting between them. In DNA, the CDR3 is TGTGCCAGCAGCCCAGTAGGGGATTCCGGGACCCAGTACTTC. Translation: CASSPVGDSGTQYF.

Here the CDR3 reads CASSQTTGGYGYTF. The DNA of the CDR3 is TGCGCCAGCAGCCAAACGACAGGTGGCTATGGCTACACCTTC. This chain links TRBV4-1 with TRBJ1-2; D perhaps matches TRBD1 (6 bases). Trimming left V 2 bases short and J 4 bases short, with 11 bases between. The CDR3 consists of 14 residues. CDR1 is MGHRA, CDR2 YSYEKL, per germline.

This clone was observed a handful of times. The rearrangement joins TRBV5-5 to TRBJ1-4; the D is unclear. V was shortened by 2 bases and J by 8 bases, with 10 bases between the two germline ends. CDR3 length: 13 amino acids. In germline, CDR1 is SGHKS, CDR2 YYEKEE (reference sequence). For the CDR3, the DNA is TGTGCCAGCAGCTTCGGGTCGAGGGAAAAACTGTTTTTT. This sequence encodes CASSFGSREKLFF.

This chain uses TRBV30 with TRBJ1-2; D remains ambiguous. Trimming pared 0 bases from V and 8 bases from J, leaving 13 bases between. Germline lookup yields CDR1 GTSNPN and CDR2 SVGIG (reference sequence). The length of the CDR3 is 13 residues. Written as DNA, the CDR3 is TGTGCCTGGAGTGTACAGAGTTCTCTGGGCTACACCTTC. It is translated as CAWSVQSSLGYTF.

V is TRBV28 and J is TRBJ1-5; TRBD1 matches at 10 bases. Germline V gives CDR1 MDHEN, CDR2 SYDVKM. The CDR3 has 15 amino acids. V dropped 7 bases and J dropped 0; count of bases not matched to a gene: 3. CDR3 nucleotides: TGTGCCAGCACAGGGACAGGGGATAGCAATCAGCCCCAGCATTTT. Residues: CASTGTGDSNQPQHF.

The chain employs TRBV10-1 and TRBJ1-6, with 12 bases matching TRBD1. V shed 10 bases, J shed 8 bases, and the junction held 27 bases outside the gene matches. Per the germline V gene, CDR1 is WNHNN and CDR2 is SYGVQD (reference sequence). The CDR3 runs 21 residues. The CDR3 bases are TGCGCCAACGAACGGAGTTTTGGGACAGGGGGCGATAATACGTTAGATTCACCCCTCCACTTT. Its protein product is CANERSFGTGGDNTLDSPLHF.

This clone was recorded a few times. The CDR3 loop is CASSQVGGEETQYF. CDR3 DNA sequence: TGTGCCAGCAGCCAAGTCGGCGGGGAAGAGACCCAGTACTTC. This chain uses TRBV4-2 with TRBJ2-5, with D tentatively TRBD2 (6 bases). CDR1 and CDR2 from the germline V gene are LGHNA and YNFKEQ. The CDR3 has 14 residues. Trimming took 1 base from V and 3 from J, leaving 9 bases between them.

The V call is TRBV28, the J call TRBJ1-4, with a possible D match to TRBD1 (5 bases). The CDR3 has 14 residues. V lost 10 bases and J 8 bases, leaving 20 bases between the germline ends. Germline-derived CDR1 and CDR2 are MDHEN and SYDVKM. In DNA, the CDR3 is TGTGCCACCAACTCCGGGGGGGTCGGGGAAAAACTGTTTTTT. Encoded protein: CATNSGGVGEKLFF. Together with reference TRBV28 and TRBJ1-4, the CDR3 gives the full variable domain: DVKVTQSSRYLVKRTGEKVFLECVQDMDHENMFWYRQDPGLGLRLIYFSYDVKMKEKGDIPEGYSVSREKKERFSLILESASTNQTSMYLCATNSGGVGEKLFFGSGTQLSVL.

Here the CDR3 DNA reads TGTGCCAGCAAGGACAGGGGATACCAGCCCCAGCATTTT. It codes for CASKDRGYQPQHF. The rearrangement joins TRBV19 to TRBJ1-5; 9 nucleotides match TRBD1. The germline gives CDR1 LNHDA, CDR2 SQIVND (reference sequence). V was pared by 9 bases and J by 7 bases, with 7 bases of the junction left unmatched. CDR3 length: 13 residues. The whole variable domain, remainder taken from reference TRBV19 and TRBJ1-5, is DGGITQSPKYLFRKEGQNVTLSCEQNLNHDAMYWYRQDPGQGLRLIYYSQIVNDFQKGDIAEGYSVSREKKESFPLTVTSAQKNPTAFYLCASKDRGYQPQHFGDGTRLSIL.